Below, 11 T cell receptor beta chains from the same sample are listed, as sequenced in a study of tumor-infiltrating lymphocytes in localized non-small cell lung cancer. The method was immunoSEQ multiplex PCR; TCRdb's version includes in-frame clones alone and lacks a portion of them. This table holds some 30,000 clones, 70% to 90% found once. Material: lung tumor tissue. These receptors were taken from a human donor with non-small cell lung cancer.

Only one count was recorded for this clone. The V and J genes are TRBV10-3 and TRBJ1-6, with D possibly TRBD1 on 5 matching bases. The CDR3 sequence is 16 residues long. CDR1 ENHRY and CDR2 SYGVKD come from the germline V gene. The ends were cut back, 3 bases at V and 5 bases at J, with 14 bases in the middle. The CDR3 protein is CAISEQGVRDNSPLHF. The CDR3 DNA follows: TGTGCCATCAGTGAACAAGGGGTCCGGGATAATTCACCCCTCCACTTT.

This chain joins TRBV6-1 and TRBJ1-2; D is possibly TRBD1 (5 bases). V lost 3 bases and J lost 4, with 12 bases in between. Germline V gene lookup returns CDR1 MNHNS and CDR2 SASEGT. The CDR3 totals 14 residues. The CDR3 DNA follows: TGTGCCAGCAGTGACCCGGGCCAGGGCTATGGCTACACCTTC. This gives the protein CASSDPGQGYGYTF.

V gene TRBV10-2 combines with J gene TRBJ1-6, with 8 bases aligning to TRBD1. Germline lookup yields CDR1 WSHSY and CDR2 SAAADI. V dropped 6 bases and J dropped 8; count of bases not matched to a gene: 3. This CDR3 is built from 13 residues. The CDR3 DNA follows: TGCGCCAGCAGGCAGGGGGCTGATTCACCCCTCCACTTT. It yields the protein CASRQGADSPLHF.

The chain recombines TRBV9 with TRBJ2-5; 14 nucleotides line up with TRBD2. The CDR3 sequence is 19 residues long. Germline values: CDR1 SGDLS, CDR2 YYNGEE. V lost 3 bases to trimming and J lost 3 bases; unmatched junction nucleotides: 13. CDR3 sequence: CASSGEPGLAGAREETQYF. The CDR3 coding sequence is TGTGCCAGCAGCGGGGAGCCGGGACTAGCGGGGGCCAGGGAAGAGACCCAGTACTTC.

This sequence joins TRBV7-9 and TRBJ2-1; TRBD1 aligns across 7 bases. The CDR3 is made up of 17 amino acids. The V gene's germline CDR1 is SEHNR and CDR2 FQNEAQ (reference sequence). V shed 0 bases, J shed 0 bases, and the junction held 5 bases outside the gene matches. The CDR3 loop reads CASSLALGTASYNEQFF. Written as DNA, the CDR3 is TGTGCCAGCAGCTTAGCGCTCGGGACAGCCTCCTACAATGAGCAGTTCTTC. Supplemented by reference TRBV7-9 and TRBJ2-1, the full variable domain reads DTGVSQNPRHKITKRGQNVTFRCDPISEHNRLYWYRQTLGQGPEFLTYFQNEAQLEKSRLLSDRFSAERPKGSFSTLEIQRTEQGDSAMYLCASSLALGTASYNEQFFGPGTRLTVL.

The V call is TRBV27, the J call TRBJ2-3; TRBD1 aligns across 7 bases. CDR3 length: 15 residues. The germline CDR1 and CDR2 sequences are MNHEY and SMNVEV (reference sequence). J gave up 8 bases and V 2 bases, and 10 bases lay outside the gene matches. The CDR3 reads CASSLGPGGKGTQYF. The CDR3 bases are TGTGCCAGCAGTTTAGGGCCAGGGGGTAAAGGTACGCAGTATTTT.

The V gene is TRBV30, the J gene TRBJ2-5; either TRBD1 or TRBD2 may supply D (5 bases each). Trimming removed 5 bases from V and 5 bases from J, with 15 bases in between. The CDR3 contains 13 residues. CDR1 GTSNPN and CDR2 SVGIG come from the germline V gene (reference sequence). CDR3 region: CAWVKGTAETQYF. The CDR3 DNA follows: TGTGCCTGGGTAAAGGGGACCGCGGAGACCCAGTACTTC.

This chain connects TRBV6-5 to TRBJ2-5; 11 nucleotides match TRBD2. CDR1 is MNHEY and CDR2 is SVGAGI in the germline V gene. Losses at the gene ends were 4 bases for V and 5 bases for J; bases not matched to a gene: 9. This CDR3 region has 16 residues. The CDR3 region is CASSLAGGLISETQYF. The CDR3 nucleotides read TGTGCCAGCAGTTTAGCGGGGGGGCTCATTTCGGAGACCCAGTACTTC.

The chain carries TRBV6-5 and TRBJ2-7; no definite D call. Germline-derived CDR1 and CDR2 are MNHEY and SVGAGI. Trimming left V 4 bases short and J 2 bases short, with 15 bases between. The CDR3 totals 15 residues. CDR3 nucleotides: TGTGCCAGCAGTTCCTCCTTAAGTAGACCCTACGAGCAGTACTTC. Translating it yields CASSSSLSRPYEQYF.

The chain has TRBV9 and TRBJ1-1; D unclear. The CDR3 length is 15 residues. Trimming left V 3 bases short and J 5 bases short, with 17 bases between. Germline CDR1 and CDR2: SGDLS and YYNGEE. The CDR3 nucleotides read TGTGCCAGCAGCGCGGTCACGAGTGGGAATACTGAAGCTTTCTTT. It translates to CASSAVTSGNTEAFF.

This rearrangement joins TRBV19 to TRBJ1-5; TRBD1 aligns across 7 bases. This CDR3 is 15 amino acids long. V was pared by 6 bases and J by 4 bases, with 9 bases of the junction left unmatched. Per the germline V gene, CDR1 is LNHDA and CDR2 is SQIVND (reference sequence). CDR3 in DNA: TGTGCCAGTAGCCTAATCGACAGGGATAATCAGCCCCAGCATTTT. Protein sequence: CASSLIDRDNQPQHF.